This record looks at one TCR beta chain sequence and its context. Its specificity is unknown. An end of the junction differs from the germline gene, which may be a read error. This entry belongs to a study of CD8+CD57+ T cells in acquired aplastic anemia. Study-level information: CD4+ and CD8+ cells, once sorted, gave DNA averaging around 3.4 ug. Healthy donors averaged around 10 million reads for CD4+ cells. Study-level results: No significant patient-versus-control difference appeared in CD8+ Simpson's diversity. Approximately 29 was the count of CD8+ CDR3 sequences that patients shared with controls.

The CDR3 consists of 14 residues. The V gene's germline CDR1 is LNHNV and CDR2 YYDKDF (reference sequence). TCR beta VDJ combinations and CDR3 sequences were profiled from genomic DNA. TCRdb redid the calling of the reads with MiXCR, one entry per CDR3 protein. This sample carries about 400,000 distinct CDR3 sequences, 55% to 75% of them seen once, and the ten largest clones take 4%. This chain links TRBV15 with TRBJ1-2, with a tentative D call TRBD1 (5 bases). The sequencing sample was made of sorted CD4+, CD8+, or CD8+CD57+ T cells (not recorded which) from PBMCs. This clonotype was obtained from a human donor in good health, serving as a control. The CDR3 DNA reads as TGTGCCACCAGCAGAGATAGGGGTAACTATGGCTGCACCTTC. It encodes CATSRDRGNYGCTF.